This paragraph covers one TCR beta chain sequence. The sample comes from a study of T-cell memory formation after mild COVID-19. V was trimmed by 3 bases and J by 6 bases, leaving 17 bases between them. The CDR3 spans 16 residues. The V gene's germline CDR1 is LNHDA and CDR2 SQIVND (reference sequence). TCRalpha and TCRbeta libraries used 5'RACE with constant-segment primers and UMIs. In TCRdb, the 5' RACE reads were re-called with MiXCR into one record per CDR3 protein. The sample lists about 340,000 distinct CDR3 sequences, 10% to 15% seen once, with over 20% in the top ten. This clonotype originated in a man between 18 and 35 years old who had mild COVID-19 (a few samples of this study predate the infection). Cell type and time point are not known. Sequencing used PBMCs or a T cell subset sorted from them (not recorded which). The J gene is TRBJ2-2, the V gene TRBV19; D might be TRBD2 (6 bases). CDR3 in amino acids: CASSIEGRLQAGELFF. The CDR3 DNA reads as TGTGCCAGTAGTATCGAAGGGAGGCTCCAGGCCGGGGAGCTGTTTTTT.